The sequence of this T cell receptor beta chain was determined in a study of blood T cell repertoires in COVID-19. Assay used: immunoSEQ multiplex PCR; TCRdb lists only in-frame clones, some missing. There are about 260,000 clones in the sample; around 90% occur only once, and 2.5% to 3.5% lies in the top ten. The ends were cut back, 5 bases at V and 4 bases at J, with 14 bases in the middle. CDR1 is MNHEY, CDR2 SVGAGI, per germline. The CDR3 spans 14 residues. The study drew participants aged about 18 to 89 years from 20 to 30 US areas. Participants' reported clinical history set cohort assignment. This clonotype originated in a woman between 45 and 60 years old who had recovered from COVID-19. Sequencing input: PBMCs or T cells enriched from blood (not recorded which). The chain couples TRBV6-5 to TRBJ1-1; D may be TRBD1 (5 bases). CDR3 in amino acids: CASSNVGGITEAFF. CDR3 nucleotides: TGTGCCAGCAGTAACGTTGGGGGGATCACTGAAGCTTTCTTT.